This TCR beta chain was observed in a study of T cell clones after liver transplantation. The wider study: At least one year of complete immunosuppression withdrawal without enzymes over twice normal defined tolerance.

Study-level results: Low donor cell numbers restricted donor-reactive repertoire measurement in two subjects.

For this clone: No antigen is known for it.

The protocol was immunoSEQ multiplex PCR, while the TCRdb copy is restricted to in-frame clones and leaves out a portion. The top ten clones hold 0.55% to 0.75% of a sample with 68,000 or so clones, roughly 80% of them seen once. With 3 bases removed from V and 0 bases from J, the gap between germline ends came to 15 bases. This CDR3 comprises 17 residues. CDR1 and CDR2 from the germline V gene are LNHDA and SQIVND (reference sequence). The chain links TRBV19 to TRBJ2-4; D is unclear. The specimen comprised CD4+ T cells from blood, sampled before liver transplant. This sequence originates from a human donor who received a liver transplant. The CDR3 nucleotides are TGTGCCAGTAGTATGGTCCCGGGCCTACTAGCCAAAAACATTCAGTACTTC. It is translated as CASSMVPGLLAKNIQYF. The whole variable domain, remainder taken from reference TRBV19 and TRBJ2-4, is DGGITQSPKYLFRKEGQNVTLSCEQNLNHDAMYWYRQDPGQGLRLIYYSQIVNDFQKGDIAEGYSVSREKKESFPLTVTSAQKNPTAFYLCASSMVPGLLAKNIQYFGAGTRLSVL.